The 26 T cell receptor beta chains given below trace back to one sample, sequenced in a study of shared clonotypes between healthy human individuals. Repertoires were generated with immunoSEQ multiplex PCR, while TCRdb's copy carries only in-frame clones and drops some. The sample lists some 1,400,000 clones; roughly 97% were seen once. Sequenced material: naive CD4+ T cells sorted from blood. As to subset: CD45RA+ positively selected. The receptors come from a young man in good health.

The chain recombines TRBV6-5 with TRBJ2-1, with D possibly being TRBD2 (5 bases). The CDR3 extends over 14 amino acids. Germline CDR1 and CDR2: MNHEY and SVGAGI. The V end lost 4 bases, the J end lost 10 bases, and 17 bases lay between the germline ends. The CDR3 region is CASSLELVFREQFF. In nucleotides, the CDR3 is TGTGCCAGCAGTTTGGAACTAGTATTTCGGGAGCAGTTCTTC.

This clone was seen once. The chain joins TRBV18 to TRBJ2-6; the D gene is possibly TRBD2 (5 bases). The V gene's germline CDR1 is KGHSH and CDR2 LQKENI. Trimming cost V 1 base and J 0 bases, with 16 bases left between them. CDR3 length: 19 residues. The CDR3 protein is CASSPLFPSGSSGANVLTF. The CDR3 DNA reads as TGTGCCAGCTCACCACTTTTCCCCAGCGGTAGCTCTGGGGCCAACGTCCTGACTTTC. Supplemented by reference TRBV18 and TRBJ2-6, the full variable domain reads NAGVMQNPRHLVRRRGQEARLRCSPMKGHSHVYWYRQLPEEGLKFMVYLQKENIIDESGMPKERFSAEFPKEGPSILRIQQVVRGDSAAYFCASSPLFPSGSSGANVLTFGAGSRLTVL.

CDR3 nucleotides: TGTGCCAGCAAAGCAGTCCGGGGTGGCTACACCTTC. This translates into CASKAVRGGYTF. The chain uses TRBV28 and TRBJ1-2; D remains unclear. V lost 7 bases, J lost 7 bases, and 13 bases lay in between. CDR3 size: 12 residues. Germline V gene lookup returns CDR1 MDHEN and CDR2 SYDVKM.

This clone appeared a few times. The chain employs TRBV6-5 and TRBJ2-2, with D hard to call. Germline CDR1 MNHEY, CDR2 SVGAGI. This CDR3 comprises 13 residues. V was cut by 6 bases and J by 2 bases, with 7 bases left in between. This CDR3 reads CASSFGNTGELFF. CDR3 nucleotide sequence: TGTGCCAGCAGCTTTGGAAACACCGGGGAGCTGTTTTTT.

The chain carries TRBV11-3 and TRBJ2-5; perhaps TRBD2 as D (6 bases). CDR3 length: 16 residues. CDR1 SGHNT and CDR2 YENEEA come from the germline V gene. V was clipped by 3 bases and J by 5 bases, with 19 bases between them. The CDR3, as DNA: TGTGCCAGCAGCTTTTATAACGGGAGAGGCGGGGAGACCCAGTACTTC. Protein product: CASSFYNGRGGETQYF.

The gene calls are TRBV18 and TRBJ1-2, with a weak D call TRBD1 (5 bases). V was cut by 3 bases and J by 8 bases, with 10 bases left in between. The CDR3 spans 12 residues. In germline, CDR1 is KGHSH, CDR2 LQKENI. This CDR3 is CASSPGADGYTF. The CDR3 nucleotides are TGTGCCAGCTCACCCGGGGCTGACGGCTACACCTTC.

The chain recombines TRBV9 with TRBJ2-2; possible D gene TRBD1, 6 bases. Germline-derived CDR1 and CDR2 are SGDLS and YYNGEE. Trimming removed 4 bases from V and 3 bases from J, with 16 bases in between. The CDR3 loop spans 16 amino acids. CDR3 sequence reads: CASSPPQGSYTGELFF. CDR3 in DNA: TGTGCCAGCAGCCCACCCCAGGGGAGTTACACCGGGGAGCTGTTTTTT.

This sequence joins TRBV25-1 and TRBJ1-1; the match to TRBD1 covers 7 bases. CDR3 length equals 15 residues. J was trimmed by 1 base and V by 5 bases; bases with no gene match: 7. The germline V gene encodes CDR1 MGHDK and CDR2 SYGVNS. The CDR3 region is CASSPTGVGNTEAFF. For the CDR3, the DNA is TGTGCCAGCAGTCCTACAGGGGTGGGGAACACTGAAGCTTTCTTT.

This chain uses TRBV7-9 with TRBJ2-4; TRBD2 is a possible D gene (6 bases). The CDR3 contains 16 residues. Germline CDR1 reads SEHNR; CDR2 reads FQNEAQ (reference sequence). Trimming removed 1 base at V and 5 bases at J, with 15 bases between. The DNA of the CDR3 is TGTGCCAGCAGCTTAGGGGGACGGCGGAGGGAAAACATTCAGTACTTC. It encodes CASSLGGRRRENIQYF. The full variable domain, in which reference TRBV7-9 and TRBJ2-4 provide the parts outside the CDR3, is DTGVSQNPRHKITKRGQNVTFRCDPISEHNRLYWYRQTLGQGPEFLTYFQNEAQLEKSRLLSDRFSAERPKGSFSTLEIQRTEQGDSAMYLCASSLGGRRRENIQYFGAGTRLSVL.

The chain combines TRBV13 with TRBJ2-6, with 13 bases matching TRBD2. CDR1 PRHDT and CDR2 FYEKMQ come from the germline V gene (reference sequence). The CDR3 spans 18 residues. The ends lost 2 bases at V and 0 bases at J; junction bases unmatched: 1. The CDR3 reads CASSLTSGRASGANVLTF. The CDR3 DNA sequence: TGTGCCAGCAGCTTAACTAGCGGGAGGGCCTCTGGGGCCAACGTCCTGACTTTC.

The chain has TRBV19 and TRBJ2-6, with no clear D. The germline V gene encodes CDR1 LNHDA and CDR2 SQIVND (reference sequence). This CDR3 spans 14 amino acids. Deletions cut 8 bases from V and 4 bases from J, with 12 bases between. DNA of the CDR3: TGTGCCAGTGGCCAAGGTGGCGGGGCCAACGTCCTGACTTTC. Translated, it gives CASGQGGGANVLTF.

This chain joins TRBV19 and TRBJ2-3; TRBD1 agrees at 11 bases. The CDR3 runs to 14 residues. Looked up from germline, CDR1 is LNHDA and CDR2 is SQIVND (reference sequence). Trimming took 5 bases from V and 4 from J; bases not matched to a gene: 2. CDR3 sequence: CASSVGQGADTQYF. The CDR3 DNA is TGTGCCAGTAGTGTGGGACAGGGGGCAGATACGCAGTATTTT.

This sequence joins TRBV19 and TRBJ2-7; 12 nucleotides align to TRBD2. J was trimmed by 7 bases and V by 5 bases; bases with no gene match: 9. The CDR3 sequence is 15 residues long. Germline values: CDR1 LNHDA, CDR2 SQIVND (reference sequence). CDR3 coding DNA: TGTGCCAGTAGTCGACTAGCGGGAGCAGTTCGGGAGCAGTACTTC. It translates to CASSRLAGAVREQYF.

The J gene is TRBJ2-2, the V gene TRBV6-5, with D unclear. V gave up 6 bases and J gave up 1 base, with 6 bases separating them. This CDR3 contains 13 residues. The germline V gene encodes CDR1 MNHEY and CDR2 SVGAGI. The CDR3 protein is CASRQWNTGELFF. In DNA form, the CDR3 reads TGTGCCAGCAGACAATGGAACACCGGGGAGCTGTTTTTT.

This clone was detected only a few times. The rearrangement uses TRBV27 and TRBJ2-7; no reliable D call. CDR1 is MNHEY and CDR2 is SMNVEV in the germline V gene (reference sequence). The CDR3 totals 14 residues. The germline V and J ends were trimmed by 0 bases and 4 bases, with 10 bases remaining between them. The CDR3 sequence: CASSLSMAVYEQYF. CDR3 nucleotide sequence: TGTGCCAGCAGTTTATCGATGGCAGTTTACGAGCAGTACTTC.

In nucleotides, the CDR3 is TGTGCCAGCAGTTCCCGGACCAGCTCTGGAAACACCATATATTTT. This codes for CASSSRTSSGNTIYF. The chain combines TRBV28 with TRBJ1-3; D unclear. The CDR3 is 15 amino acids. The V end lost 4 bases, the J end lost 0 bases, and 10 bases lay between the germline ends. CDR1 and CDR2 (germline): MDHEN, SYDVKM.

V and J are TRBV2 and TRBJ2-5; D is unresolved. V was cut by 4 bases and J by 5 bases, with 5 bases left in between. The germline V gene has CDR1 SNHLY and CDR2 FYNNEI. This CDR3 has 11 residues. The CDR3 loop is CASSVSETQYF. The CDR3 region has the DNA TGTGCCAGCAGTGTATCTGAGACCCAGTACTTC.

The genes are TRBV2 and TRBJ2-7; TRBD1 matches at 8 bases. CDR1 SNHLY and CDR2 FYNNEI come from the germline V gene. The CDR3 totals 14 residues. V lost 2 bases and J lost 5; bases outside the gene matches: 5. CDR3 coding DNA: TGTGCCAGCAGTGAAACAGACAGGGGCCACGAGCAGTACTTC. This translates into CASSETDRGHEQYF.

The chain carries TRBV10-2 and TRBJ1-3; TRBD1 aligns across 7 bases. Germline V gene lookup returns CDR1 WSHSY and CDR2 SAAADI. V lost 3 bases to trimming and J lost 2 bases; unmatched junction nucleotides: 4. This CDR3 is 15 amino acids long. CDR3 DNA sequence: TGCGCCAGCAGTGACAGTACAGGGGCTGGAAACACCATATATTTT. This translates into CASSDSTGAGNTIYF.

This clone is a singleton in its sample. The CDR3 spells CASSSFRVSAEQYF. DNA of the CDR3: TGCGCCAGCAGCTCATTCAGGGTTTCGGCCGAGCAGTACTTC. The chain combines TRBV5-1 with TRBJ2-7; possible D gene TRBD1, 5 bases. V was shortened by 3 bases and J by 6 bases, with 16 bases between the two germline ends. Germline V CDR1 and CDR2: SGHRS, YFSETQ. This CDR3 is built from 14 residues.

The chain uses TRBV7-6 and TRBJ2-1; 7 bases agree with TRBD2. Trimming cost V 5 bases and J 1 base; bases outside gene matches: 5. The CDR3 spans 15 residues. The germline CDR1 and CDR2 sequences are SGHVS and FNYEAQ. The CDR3 coding sequence is TGTGCCAGCAGCCGCGGGAGTTGGTCCTACAATGAGCAGTTCTTC. Residues: CASSRGSWSYNEQFF.

The sample holds one count of this clone. V gene TRBV28 combines with J gene TRBJ1-2; tentatively, D is TRBD1 (5 bases). The germline V and J ends were trimmed by 7 bases and 6 bases, with 15 bases remaining between them. The CDR3 has 13 amino acids. The germline gives CDR1 MDHEN, CDR2 SYDVKM. The DNA of the CDR3 is TGTGCCAGCATATCTTTTGGACAAGATGGCTACACCTTC. Translating it yields CASISFGQDGYTF.

With regard to this clone: A read error may account for a junction end that differs from germline. CDR3 in DNA: TGTGCCAGCACCGTAGAGTCGCTTAGCACAGATACGCAGTATTTT. It translates to CASTVESLSTDTQYF. This chain connects TRBV9 to TRBJ2-3, with no clear D. Germline values: CDR1 SGDLS, CDR2 YYNGEE. The length of the CDR3 is 15 residues. The full variable domain, in which reference TRBV9 and TRBJ2-3 provide the parts outside the CDR3, is DSGVTQTPKHLITATGQRVTLRCSPRSGDLSVYWYQQSLDQGLQFLIQYYNGEERAKGNILERFSAQQFPDLHSELNLSSLELGDSALYFCASTVESLSTDTQYFGPGTRLTVL.

The CDR3 sequence: CATYHRDSYEQYF. The CDR3, as DNA: TGTGCCACCTATCACAGGGACTCCTACGAGCAGTACTTC. V and J are TRBV28 and TRBJ2-7; D possibly corresponds to TRBD1 (6 bases). Germline V CDR1 and CDR2: MDHEN, SYDVKM. The CDR3 has 13 residues. The germline V and J ends were trimmed by 10 bases and 0 bases, with 13 bases remaining between them.

The V gene is TRBV6-6, the J gene TRBJ2-7, with TRBD2 identical over 7 bases. This CDR3 has 15 amino acids. The germline V gene has CDR1 MNHNY and CDR2 SVGAGI (reference sequence). Trimming removed 2 bases from V and 5 bases from J; junction bases left unmatched: 9. Written as DNA, the CDR3 is TGTGCCAGCAGTTACACAAAGGAGGGGAGGGACGAGCAGTACTTC. This encodes CASSYTKEGRDEQYF.

The genes are TRBV27 and TRBJ2-2, with D possibly matching TRBD2 (6 bases). The CDR3 has 16 residues. Germline lookup yields CDR1 MNHEY and CDR2 SMNVEV (reference sequence). The V end was cut by 1 base, the J end by 4 bases, with 13 bases between. Written as DNA, the CDR3 is TGTGCCAGCAGTTTATACTCGGTGGGGGGCACCGGGGAGCTGTTTTTT. As protein: CASSLYSVGGTGELFF.